The sequence of this T cell receptor (beta chain) was determined in a study of T cell changes during pregnancy in multiple sclerosis. Data came from immunoSEQ multiplex PCR; TCRdb stores just in-frame clones and leaves some out. In the table there are about 88,000 clones, around 90% of which are singletons. CDR1 is SGHKS, CDR2 YYEKEE, per germline (reference sequence). This CDR3 is built from 18 residues. V gave up 4 bases and J gave up 0 bases; unmatched junction bases: 9. The source was peripheral blood, collected in the first trimester of pregnancy. The receptor was isolated from a female donor with multiple sclerosis, enrolled in a pregnancy study. This sequence joins TRBV5-5 and TRBJ2-6; 8 nucleotides line up with TRBD1. CDR3 bases: TGTGCCAGCAGCACCGACAGGGGCCCGGGCTCTGGGGCCAACGTCCTGACTTTC. This sequence encodes CASSTDRGPGSGANVLTF.